This is a list of T cell receptor beta chains from one sample in a study of T-cell memory formation after mild COVID-19. Each CDR3 protein is one row after TCRdb ran MiXCR on the 5' RACE reads. Of approximately 44,000 distinct CDR3 sequences in the sample, approximately 7% were seen once. The sample was PBMCs or a T cell subset sorted from them (not recorded which). The receptors were sampled from a man between 18 and 29 years old who had mild COVID-19 (a few samples of this study predate the infection). Cell type and time point are not known. The CDR3 runs from the conserved cysteine through the conserved F or W. Each record gives: D gene, J gene, clone size, V gene, CDR3 protein, CDR3 DNA. D genes are given only for firm matches. A row's size may be missing; if present it is once, few, many or a size class.

D gene: TRBD1; J gene: TRBJ1-2; clone size: few; V gene: TRBV7-9; CDR3 protein: CASSFDGTGWDGYTF; CDR3 DNA: TGTGCCAGCAGCTTCGACGGGACAGGGTGGGATGGCTACACCTTC
D gene: TRBD1; J gene: TRBJ2-6; clone size: .; V gene: TRBV18; CDR3 protein: CASSPTGQGASGANVLTF; CDR3 DNA: TGTGCCAGCTCACCAACTGGACAGGGCGCCTCTGGGGCCAACGTCCTGACTTTC
D gene: TRBD2; J gene: TRBJ2-1; clone size: .; V gene: TRBV5-5; CDR3 protein: CASSDPGGTSGGPSNEQFF; CDR3 DNA: TGTGCCAGCAGCGACCCCGGTGGGACTAGCGGGGGGCCTAGCAATGAGCAGTTCTTC
D gene: .; J gene: TRBJ2-7; clone size: few; V gene: TRBV7-9; CDR3 protein: CASSEGRGDTLSYEQYF; CDR3 DNA: TGTGCCAGCAGCGAAGGGCGTGGGGACACTCTTTCCTACGAGCAGTACTTC
D gene: .; J gene: TRBJ2-7; clone size: .; V gene: TRBV9; CDR3 protein: CASSVEGYEQYF; CDR3 DNA: TGTGCCAGCAGCGTTGAAGGCTACGAGCAGTACTTC
D gene: .; J gene: TRBJ2-2; clone size: .; V gene: TRBV7-9; CDR3 protein: CASSHRVPTGELFF; CDR3 DNA: TGTGCCAGCAGCCACCGGGTCCCCACCGGGGAGCTGTTTTTT
D gene: .; J gene: TRBJ1-2; clone size: few; V gene: TRBV2; CDR3 protein: CASSGRANYGYTF; CDR3 DNA: TGTGCCAGCAGTGGGAGGGCTAATTATGGCTACACCTTC
D gene: .; J gene: TRBJ2-1; clone size: few; V gene: TRBV11-2; CDR3 protein: CASRGLSGGRSYNEQFF; CDR3 DNA: TGTGCCAGCAGGGGACTCAGTGGCGGTAGGTCCTACAATGAGCAGTTCTTC
D gene: .; J gene: TRBJ2-5; clone size: few; V gene: TRBV4-1; CDR3 protein: CASSQVFGLGETQYF; CDR3 DNA: TGCGCCAGCAGCCAAGTATTCGGGCTAGGGGAGACCCAGTACTTC
D gene: .; J gene: TRBJ1-6; clone size: .; V gene: TRBV7-9; CDR3 protein: CASSSGGPNSPLHF; CDR3 DNA: TGTGCCAGCAGCTCCGGGGGGCCCAATTCACCCCTCCACTTT
D gene: .; J gene: TRBJ2-1; clone size: medium-sized; V gene: TRBV7-2; CDR3 protein: CASSLIFGVQFF; CDR3 DNA: TGTGCCAGCAGCCTGATCTTCGGGGTTCAGTTCTTC
D gene: .; J gene: TRBJ2-7; clone size: many; V gene: TRBV12-3/TRBV12-4; CDR3 protein: CASRPDSSEQYF; CDR3 DNA: TGTGCCAGCAGGCCCGACTCGAGCGAGCAGTACTTC
D gene: .; J gene: TRBJ2-7; clone size: .; V gene: TRBV5-1; CDR3 protein: CASSLEGNEQYF; CDR3 DNA: TGCGCCAGCAGCTTGGAGGGGAACGAGCAGTACTTC
D gene: .; J gene: TRBJ2-5; clone size: many; V gene: TRBV7-6; CDR3 protein: CASSFAGRGYSVETQYF; CDR3 DNA: TGTGCCAGCAGCTTCGCTGGCAGGGGATATAGTGTGGAGACCCAGTACTTC
D gene: TRBD1; J gene: TRBJ1-6; clone size: few; V gene: TRBV5-1; CDR3 protein: CASSRGQGLRDPLHF; CDR3 DNA: TGCGCCAGCAGCCGAGGACAGGGGTTGAGAGATCCCCTCCACTTT
D gene: TRBD1; J gene: TRBJ2-7; clone size: .; V gene: TRBV12-5; CDR3 protein: CASGLSADRAFGQYF; CDR3 DNA: TGTGCTAGTGGTTTGTCGGCGGACAGGGCTTTCGGGCAGTACTTC
D gene: .; J gene: TRBJ1-2; clone size: few; V gene: TRBV4-3; CDR3 protein: CASSQDSRSNYGYTF; CDR3 DNA: TGCGCCAGCAGCCAAGATTCCCGCAGTAACTATGGCTACACCTTC
D gene: .; J gene: TRBJ1-1; clone size: .; V gene: TRBV12-3/TRBV12-4; CDR3 protein: CASSGTYRLNF; CDR3 DNA: TGTGCCAGCAGTGGGACATACAGGTTAAATTTT
D gene: .; J gene: TRBJ2-6; clone size: few; V gene: TRBV4-3; CDR3 protein: CASSQPGTGANVLTF; CDR3 DNA: TGCGCCAGCAGCCAACCGGGTACTGGGGCCAACGTCCTGACTTTC
D gene: .; J gene: TRBJ2-7; clone size: .; V gene: TRBV28; CDR3 protein: CAAWRDGSYEQYF; CDR3 DNA: TGTGCCGCTTGGAGGGACGGCTCCTACGAGCAGTACTTC
D gene: .; J gene: TRBJ1-1; clone size: few; V gene: TRBV30; CDR3 protein: CAWSGGPYTEAFF; CDR3 DNA: TGTGCCTGGAGTGGGGGACCATACACTGAAGCTTTCTTT
D gene: .; J gene: TRBJ2-3; clone size: .; V gene: TRBV29-1; CDR3 protein: CSVGQVATDTQYF; CDR3 DNA: TGCAGCGTTGGACAGGTGGCCACAGATACGCAGTATTTT
D gene: .; J gene: TRBJ2-1; clone size: medium-sized; V gene: TRBV7-2; CDR3 protein: CASSRTGSSGSYNEQFF; CDR3 DNA: TGTGCCAGCAGTCGTACAGGGTCCTCTGGCTCCTACAATGAGCAGTTCTTC
D gene: .; J gene: TRBJ2-3; clone size: many; V gene: TRBV5-1; CDR3 protein: CASSWTSGTTDTQYF; CDR3 DNA: TGCGCCAGCAGCTGGACCTCCGGGACCACAGATACGCAGTATTTT
D gene: TRBD2; J gene: TRBJ2-7; clone size: .; V gene: TRBV18; CDR3 protein: CASSPQTVLADGEQYF; CDR3 DNA: TGTGCCAGCTCACCTCAAACGGTCCTAGCGGATGGCGAGCAGTACTTC
D gene: .; J gene: TRBJ1-1; clone size: few; V gene: TRBV29-1; CDR3 protein: CSVVGPSEAFF; CDR3 DNA: TGCAGCGTCGTTGGCCCGAGTGAAGCTTTCTTT
D gene: TRBD1; J gene: TRBJ2-5; clone size: .; V gene: TRBV6-2/TRBV6-3; CDR3 protein: CASSPYGQGQETQYF; CDR3 DNA: TGTGCCAGCAGTCCCTACGGACAGGGCCAAGAGACCCAGTACTTC
D gene: .; J gene: TRBJ2-5; clone size: few; V gene: TRBV15; CDR3 protein: CATSSDTNKETQYF; CDR3 DNA: TGTGCCACCAGCAGCGACACGAACAAGGAGACCCAGTACTTC
D gene: TRBD1; J gene: TRBJ2-4; clone size: medium-sized; V gene: TRBV14; CDR3 protein: CASSQLTGGSDIQYF; CDR3 DNA: TGTGCCAGCAGCCAACTTACAGGGGGGTCGGACATTCAGTACTTC
D gene: .; J gene: TRBJ2-2; clone size: many; V gene: TRBV5-1; CDR3 protein: CASSLDPNTGELFF; CDR3 DNA: TGCGCCAGCAGCTTGGACCCGAACACCGGGGAGCTGTTTTTT
D gene: TRBD2; J gene: TRBJ2-3; clone size: many; V gene: TRBV6-5; CDR3 protein: CASSRLAGGTDTQYF; CDR3 DNA: TGTGCCAGCAGTAGACTAGCGGGGGGCACAGATACGCAGTATTTT
D gene: .; J gene: TRBJ1-5; clone size: .; V gene: TRBV19; CDR3 protein: CATTLGGGRPQHF; CDR3 DNA: TGTGCCACCACCCTCGGGGGGGGTCGGCCCCAGCATTTT
D gene: .; J gene: TRBJ1-1; clone size: many; V gene: TRBV3-2; CDR3 protein: CASSLPKGGVRAKLGNTEAFF; CDR3 DNA: TGTGCCAGCAGCCTCCCAAAGGGCGGCGTAAGGGCCAAGTTGGGGAACACTGAAGCTTTCTTT
D gene: .; J gene: TRBJ1-6; clone size: .; V gene: TRBV6-6; CDR3 protein: CASRPGRGNSPLHF; CDR3 DNA: TGTGCCAGCAGGCCCGGCCGCGGGAATTCACCCCTCCACTTT
D gene: .; J gene: TRBJ1-2; clone size: .; V gene: TRBV6-5; CDR3 protein: CASSPGALYGYTF; CDR3 DNA: TGTGCCAGCAGCCCAGGGGCTCTCTATGGCTACACCTTC
D gene: .; J gene: TRBJ2-1; clone size: medium-sized; V gene: TRBV11-2; CDR3 protein: CASSFVRSSKHNEQFF; CDR3 DNA: TGTGCCAGCAGCTTTGTGCGGTCTTCAAAGCACAATGAGCAGTTCTTC
D gene: TRBD1; J gene: TRBJ1-5; clone size: .; V gene: TRBV7-6; CDR3 protein: CASSLGDRAAGQPQHF; CDR3 DNA: TGTGCCAGCAGCTTAGGTGACAGGGCGGCGGGTCAGCCCCAGCATTTT
D gene: TRBD2; J gene: TRBJ2-3; clone size: few; V gene: TRBV5-1; CDR3 protein: CASRSDASGTDTQYF; CDR3 DNA: TGCGCCAGCCGTTCGGATGCTAGCGGGACAGATACGCAGTATTTT
D gene: .; J gene: TRBJ2-4; clone size: few; V gene: TRBV7-8; CDR3 protein: CASSIGAKNIQYF; CDR3 DNA: TGTGCCAGCAGTATAGGGGCCAAAAACATTCAGTACTTC
D gene: .; J gene: TRBJ1-4; clone size: few; V gene: TRBV29-1; CDR3 protein: CSVVLYRTATNEKLFF; CDR3 DNA: TGCAGCGTTGTTCTCTACAGGACTGCAACTAATGAAAAACTGTTTTTT
D gene: .; J gene: TRBJ2-1; clone size: few; V gene: TRBV7-9; CDR3 protein: CASSLVSDEQFF; CDR3 DNA: TGTGCCAGCAGCCTGGTGTCCGATGAGCAGTTCTTC
D gene: .; J gene: TRBJ1-5; clone size: .; V gene: TRBV3-1; CDR3 protein: CASSQGAVGTWPQHF; CDR3 DNA: TGTGCCAGCAGCCAAGGGGCAGTGGGAACCTGGCCCCAGCATTTT
D gene: TRBD2; J gene: TRBJ2-5; clone size: many; V gene: TRBV5-5; CDR3 protein: CASSPGGIEETQYF; CDR3 DNA: TGTGCCAGCAGCCCGGGGGGAATAGAAGAGACCCAGTACTTC
D gene: .; J gene: TRBJ1-2; clone size: .; V gene: TRBV7-2; CDR3 protein: CASSLVGDTNYGYTF; CDR3 DNA: TGTGCCAGCAGCTTAGTTGGGGACACTAACTATGGCTACACCTTC
D gene: .; J gene: TRBJ2-7; clone size: many; V gene: TRBV27; CDR3 protein: CASRPLAGAYEQYF; CDR3 DNA: TGTGCCAGCAGGCCTCTGGCAGGGGCCTACGAGCAGTACTTC
D gene: TRBD2; J gene: TRBJ2-1; clone size: many; V gene: TRBV7-9; CDR3 protein: CASSPLPGGAYNEQFF; CDR3 DNA: TGTGCCAGCAGCCCCTTACCGGGGGGAGCCTACAATGAGCAGTTCTTC
D gene: TRBD2; J gene: TRBJ2-2; clone size: few; V gene: TRBV3-1; CDR3 protein: CASRPLAGVTGELFF; CDR3 DNA: TGTGCCAGCAGGCCTCTAGCGGGGGTAACCGGGGAGCTGTTTTTT
D gene: .; J gene: TRBJ2-3; clone size: .; V gene: TRBV3-1; CDR3 protein: CASSRRGSSTDTQYF; CDR3 DNA: TGTGCCAGCAGCCGGCGGGGTTCTAGCACAGATACGCAGTATTTT
D gene: .; J gene: TRBJ2-7; clone size: few; V gene: TRBV7-9; CDR3 protein: CASSYRTTDSSYEQYF; CDR3 DNA: TGTGCCAGCAGCTACCGGACTACCGACAGCTCCTACGAGCAGTACTTC
D gene: .; J gene: TRBJ2-1; clone size: few; V gene: TRBV9; CDR3 protein: CASSVRKNQGSEQFF; CDR3 DNA: TGTGCCAGCAGCGTAAGGAAAAACCAGGGGAGTGAGCAGTTCTTC
D gene: .; J gene: TRBJ2-5; clone size: .; V gene: TRBV5-1; CDR3 protein: CASSLGPEAYQETQYF; CDR3 DNA: TGCGCCAGCAGCTTAGGACCCGAAGCCTACCAAGAGACCCAGTACTTC
D gene: .; J gene: TRBJ2-5; clone size: many; V gene: TRBV12-3/TRBV12-4; CDR3 protein: CASSVGMETQYF; CDR3 DNA: TGTGCCAGCAGTGTGGGGATGGAGACCCAGTACTTC
D gene: TRBD1; J gene: TRBJ1-2; clone size: .; V gene: TRBV6-5; CDR3 protein: CASSYDRANYGYTF; CDR3 DNA: TGTGCCAGCAGTTACGACAGGGCAAACTATGGCTACACCTTC
D gene: .; J gene: TRBJ1-1; clone size: .; V gene: TRBV7-9; CDR3 protein: CASSLGGQGTEAFF; CDR3 DNA: TGTGCCAGCAGCTTAGGGGGCCAGGGCACTGAAGCTTTCTTT
D gene: .; J gene: TRBJ1-1; clone size: few; V gene: TRBV4-2; CDR3 protein: CASSQEPGRDTEAFF; CDR3 DNA: TGTGCCAGCAGCCAAGAACCCGGTAGGGACACTGAAGCTTTCTTT
D gene: .; J gene: TRBJ1-5; clone size: .; V gene: TRBV7-2; CDR3 protein: CASSQRGGDQPQHF; CDR3 DNA: TGTGCCAGCAGCCAAAGGGGTGGTGATCAGCCCCAGCATTTT
D gene: .; J gene: TRBJ1-1; clone size: few; V gene: TRBV12-3/TRBV12-4; CDR3 protein: CATSRRVGGNTEAFF; CDR3 DNA: TGTGCCACCAGTCGAAGAGTGGGAGGGAACACTGAAGCTTTCTTT
D gene: .; J gene: TRBJ2-5; clone size: .; V gene: TRBV29-1; CDR3 protein: CSVDDDSRETQYF; CDR3 DNA: TGCAGCGTTGATGATGACAGTAGGGAGACCCAGTACTTC
D gene: .; J gene: TRBJ2-7; clone size: few; V gene: TRBV18; CDR3 protein: CASSPTQLQSEQYF; CDR3 DNA: TGTGCCAGCTCACCGACTCAACTCCAGAGCGAGCAGTACTTC